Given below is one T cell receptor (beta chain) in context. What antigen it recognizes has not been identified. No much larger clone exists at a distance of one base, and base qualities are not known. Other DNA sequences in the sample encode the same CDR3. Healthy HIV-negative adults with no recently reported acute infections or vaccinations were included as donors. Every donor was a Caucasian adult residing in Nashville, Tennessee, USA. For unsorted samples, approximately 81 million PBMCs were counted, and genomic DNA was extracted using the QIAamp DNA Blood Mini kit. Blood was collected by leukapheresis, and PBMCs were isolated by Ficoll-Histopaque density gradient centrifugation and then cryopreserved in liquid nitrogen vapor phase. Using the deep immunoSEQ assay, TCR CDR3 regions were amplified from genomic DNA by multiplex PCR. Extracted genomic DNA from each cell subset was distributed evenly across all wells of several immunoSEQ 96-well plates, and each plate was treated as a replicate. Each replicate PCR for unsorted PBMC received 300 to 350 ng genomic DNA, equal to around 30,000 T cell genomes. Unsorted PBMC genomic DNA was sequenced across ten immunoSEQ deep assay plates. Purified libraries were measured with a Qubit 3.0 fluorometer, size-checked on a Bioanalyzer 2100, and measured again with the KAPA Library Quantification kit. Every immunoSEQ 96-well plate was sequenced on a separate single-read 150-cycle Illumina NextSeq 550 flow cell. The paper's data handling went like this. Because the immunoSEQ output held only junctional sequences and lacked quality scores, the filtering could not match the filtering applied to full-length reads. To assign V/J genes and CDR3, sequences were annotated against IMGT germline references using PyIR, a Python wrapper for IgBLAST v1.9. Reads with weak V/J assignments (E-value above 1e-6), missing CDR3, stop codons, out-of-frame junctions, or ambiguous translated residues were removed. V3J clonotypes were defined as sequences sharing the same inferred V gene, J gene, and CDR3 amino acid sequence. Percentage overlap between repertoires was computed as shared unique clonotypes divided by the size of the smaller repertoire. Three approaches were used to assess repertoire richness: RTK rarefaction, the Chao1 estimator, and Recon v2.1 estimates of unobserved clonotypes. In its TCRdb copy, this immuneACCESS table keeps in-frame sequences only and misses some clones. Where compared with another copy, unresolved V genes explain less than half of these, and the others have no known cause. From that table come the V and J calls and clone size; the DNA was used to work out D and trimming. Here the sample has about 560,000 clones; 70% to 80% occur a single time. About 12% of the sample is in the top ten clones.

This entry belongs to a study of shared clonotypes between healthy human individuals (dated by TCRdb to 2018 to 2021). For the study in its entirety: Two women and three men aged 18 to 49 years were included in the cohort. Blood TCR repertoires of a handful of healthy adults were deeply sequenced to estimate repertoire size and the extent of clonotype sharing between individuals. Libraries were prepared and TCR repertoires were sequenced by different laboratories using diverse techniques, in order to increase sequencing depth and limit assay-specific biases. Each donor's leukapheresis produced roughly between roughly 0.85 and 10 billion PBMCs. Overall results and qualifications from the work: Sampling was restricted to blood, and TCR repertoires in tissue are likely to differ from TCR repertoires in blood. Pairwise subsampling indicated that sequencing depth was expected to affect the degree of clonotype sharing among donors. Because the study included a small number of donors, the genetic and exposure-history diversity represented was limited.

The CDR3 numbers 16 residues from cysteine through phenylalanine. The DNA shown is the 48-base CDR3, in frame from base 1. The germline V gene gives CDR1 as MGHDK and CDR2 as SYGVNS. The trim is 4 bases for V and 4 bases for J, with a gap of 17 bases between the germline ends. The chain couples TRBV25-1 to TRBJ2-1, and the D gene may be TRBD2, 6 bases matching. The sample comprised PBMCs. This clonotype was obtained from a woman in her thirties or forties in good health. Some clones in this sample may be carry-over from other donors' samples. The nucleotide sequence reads TGTGCCAGCAGTGGCGGGGCGTCCCAAAATTACAATGAGCAGTTCTTC. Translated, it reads CASSGGASQNYNEQFF.